The rows below give T cell receptor beta chains drawn from one sample of a study of cytomegalovirus exposure and HLA in healthy donors. Sequencing was performed with immunoSEQ multiplex PCR; in TCRdb, only in-frame clones are kept and a portion is missing. The table lists under 90,000 clones, with roughly 15% in the top ten. Specimen: PBMCs. The receptors derive from a man in his fifties or sixties in good health and CMV-seropositive. CDR3s include the opening cysteine and the closing phenylalanine or tryptophan. The order of the fields is V gene, D gene, J gene, CDR3 protein, CDR3 DNA. The D gene is left open where the match is weak.

v_gene: TRBV14
d_gene: -
j_gene: TRBJ2-3
CDR3aa: CASSQFVGGDTQYF
CDR3nt: TGTGCCAGCAGCCAATTCGTGGGAGGAGATACGCAGTATTTT

v_gene: TRBV4-1
d_gene: -
j_gene: TRBJ2-5
CDR3aa: CASSQDQTGWKTQYF
CDR3nt: TGCGCCAGCAGCCAAGATCAAACAGGGTGGAAGACCCAGTACTTC

v_gene: TRBV18
d_gene: TRBD1
j_gene: TRBJ2-1
CDR3aa: CASSPTPGQGGREQFF
CDR3nt: TGTGCCAGCTCACCGACCCCGGGACAGGGAGGGCGTGAGCAGTTCTTC

v_gene: TRBV6-5
d_gene: -
j_gene: TRBJ1-2
CDR3aa: CASKGQDLTWGYTF
CDR3nt: TGTGCCAGCAAGGGGCAGGACCTCACCTGGGGCTACACCTTC

v_gene: TRBV6-5
d_gene: -
j_gene: TRBJ1-5
CDR3aa: CASSSEGLGSNQPQHF
CDR3nt: TGTGCCAGCAGTTCAGAGGGATTAGGAAGCAATCAGCCCCAGCATTTT

v_gene: TRBV5-1
d_gene: -
j_gene: TRBJ1-1
CDR3aa: CASSSDSSDTEAFF
CDR3nt: TGCGCCAGCAGCTCGGACAGTTCGGACACTGAAGCTTTCTTT

v_gene: TRBV5-1
d_gene: TRBD2
j_gene: TRBJ2-3
CDR3aa: CASSLELAGSTDTQYF
CDR3nt: TGCGCCAGCAGCTTGGAACTAGCGGGAAGCACAGATACGCAGTATTTT

v_gene: TRBV30
d_gene: TRBD1
j_gene: TRBJ2-1
CDR3aa: CAWSSPGQGYNEQFF
CDR3nt: TGTGCCTGGAGCTCTCCGGGACAGGGATACAATGAGCAGTTCTTC

v_gene: TRBV27
d_gene: -
j_gene: TRBJ2-5
CDR3aa: CASMLGLGGTQYF
CDR3nt: TGTGCCAGCATGTTGGGGCTCGGTGGGACCCAGTACTTC

v_gene: TRBV27
d_gene: -
j_gene: TRBJ1-6
CDR3aa: CASSLFPPRTASGSPLHF
CDR3nt: TGTGCCAGCAGTTTATTTCCCCCACGGACAGCTTCTGGGTCACCCCTCCACTTT

v_gene: TRBV6-5
d_gene: -
j_gene: TRBJ2-5
CDR3aa: CASSREDRETQYF
CDR3nt: TGTGCCAGCAGTCGAGAGGATAGAGAGACCCAGTACTTC

v_gene: TRBV5-1
d_gene: TRBD1
j_gene: TRBJ2-5
CDR3aa: CASSDRGRFEQETQYF
CDR3nt: TGCGCCAGCAGCGACAGGGGGCGGTTTGAGCAAGAGACCCAGTACTTC

v_gene: TRBV5-1
d_gene: TRBD2
j_gene: TRBJ2-1
CDR3aa: CASSFTSGVYNEQFF
CDR3nt: TGCGCCAGCAGCTTTACTAGCGGGGTTTACAATGAGCAGTTCTTC

v_gene: TRBV6-6
d_gene: TRBD1
j_gene: TRBJ1-1
CDR3aa: CASSYSGQHTEAFF
CDR3nt: TGTGCCAGCAGTTACTCGGGACAGCACACTGAAGCTTTCTTT

v_gene: TRBV5-1
d_gene: TRBD1
j_gene: TRBJ1-1
CDR3aa: CASSKSEGAERSEAFF
CDR3nt: TGCGCCAGCAGCAAATCGGAGGGGGCGGAGAGGTCTGAAGCTTTCTTT

v_gene: TRBV2
d_gene: -
j_gene: TRBJ1-5
CDR3aa: CASSEGTGSNQPQHF
CDR3nt: TGTGCCAGCAGTGAAGGGACGGGGTCCAATCAGCCCCAGCATTTT

v_gene: TRBV5-8
d_gene: TRBD1
j_gene: TRBJ2-3
CDR3aa: CASSLLGQGSSTDTQYF
CDR3nt: TGTGCCAGCAGCTTATTGGGACAGGGGTCTAGCACAGATACGCAGTATTTT

v_gene: TRBV7-9
d_gene: -
j_gene: TRBJ1-2
CDR3aa: CASSLEGGASNGYTF
CDR3nt: TGTGCCAGCAGCTTAGAAGGGGGGGCAAGCAATGGCTACACCTTC

v_gene: TRBV9
d_gene: TRBD1
j_gene: TRBJ2-2
CDR3aa: CASSPTGTGWAGELFF
CDR3nt: TGTGCCAGCAGCCCTACCGGGACAGGGTGGGCCGGGGAGCTGTTTTTT

v_gene: TRBV6-5
d_gene: TRBD1
j_gene: TRBJ2-5
CDR3aa: CASSYRGQGGETQYF
CDR3nt: TGTGCCAGCAGTTACCGTGGACAGGGTGGAGAGACCCAGTACTTC

v_gene: TRBV6-1
d_gene: TRBD1
j_gene: TRBJ1-1
CDR3aa: CASSEWGGQVGAFF
CDR3nt: TGTGCCAGCAGTGAATGGGGGGGACAGGTGGGCGCTTTCTTT

v_gene: TRBV6-1
d_gene: TRBD1
j_gene: TRBJ1-3
CDR3aa: CASGYRGEGNTIYF
CDR3nt: TGTGCCAGTGGCTACAGGGGAGAAGGAAACACCATATATTTT

v_gene: TRBV30
d_gene: TRBD2
j_gene: TRBJ2-1
CDR3aa: CAWSKNGGVREQFF
CDR3nt: TGTGCCTGGAGTAAAAACGGGGGGGTAAGGGAGCAGTTCTTC

v_gene: TRBV7-8
d_gene: -
j_gene: TRBJ2-3
CDR3aa: CASTTDRRRDTQYF
CDR3nt: TGTGCCAGCACCACCGACCGGAGGCGGGATACGCAGTATTTT

v_gene: TRBV2
d_gene: -
j_gene: TRBJ1-5
CDR3aa: CASRDEFSNQPQHF
CDR3nt: TGTGCCAGCAGAGATGAGTTTAGCAATCAGCCCCAGCATTTT

v_gene: TRBV30
d_gene: -
j_gene: TRBJ1-1
CDR3aa: CAWKSDQGRNTEAFF
CDR3nt: TGTGCCTGGAAGTCGGATCAGGGAAGGAACACTGAAGCTTTCTTT

v_gene: TRBV4-1
d_gene: TRBD2
j_gene: TRBJ2-5
CDR3aa: CASSHTGLAQETQYF
CDR3nt: TGCGCCAGCAGCCACACTGGACTAGCTCAAGAGACCCAGTACTTC

v_gene: TRBV11-2
d_gene: -
j_gene: TRBJ1-1
CDR3aa: CASRAGGGGTEAFF
CDR3nt: TGTGCCAGCAGAGCCGGGGGTGGGGGAACTGAAGCTTTCTTT

v_gene: TRBV4-1
d_gene: TRBD1
j_gene: TRBJ2-7
CDR3aa: CASSHDLTGQGGEQYF
CDR3nt: TGCGCCAGCAGCCATGACCTGACCGGACAGGGTGGCGAGCAGTACTTC

v_gene: TRBV14
d_gene: -
j_gene: TRBJ1-1
CDR3aa: CASSQDSGGPDTEAFF
CDR3nt: TGTGCCAGCAGCCAAGATTCGGGGGGGCCCGACACTGAAGCTTTCTTT

v_gene: TRBV7-6
d_gene: -
j_gene: TRBJ1-1
CDR3aa: CASSLAGGNTEAFF
CDR3nt: TGTGCCAGCAGCTTAGCGGGGGGGAACACTGAAGCTTTCTTT

v_gene: TRBV6-5
d_gene: TRBD1
j_gene: TRBJ2-7
CDR3aa: CASSYDRVSYEQYF
CDR3nt: TGTGCCAGCAGTTACGACAGGGTTTCCTACGAGCAGTACTTC

v_gene: TRBV19
d_gene: -
j_gene: TRBJ1-1
CDR3aa: CASSPTWDTEAFF
CDR3nt: TGTGCCAGTAGCCCGACATGGGACACTGAAGCTTTCTTT

v_gene: TRBV10-2
d_gene: TRBD1
j_gene: TRBJ1-1
CDR3aa: CASSESTGGVTEAFF
CDR3nt: TGCGCCAGCAGTGAGTCGACAGGGGGTGTCACTGAAGCTTTCTTT

v_gene: TRBV9
d_gene: TRBD2
j_gene: TRBJ2-1
CDR3aa: CASSVAGGLNEQFF
CDR3nt: TGTGCCAGCAGCGTAGCGGGGGGGCTCAATGAGCAGTTCTTC

v_gene: TRBV7-6
d_gene: TRBD1
j_gene: TRBJ1-5
CDR3aa: CASSLNQGADQPQHF
CDR3nt: TGTGCCAGCAGCTTAAATCAGGGGGCGGATCAGCCCCAGCATTTT

v_gene: TRBV5-1
d_gene: TRBD2
j_gene: TRBJ2-3
CDR3aa: CASSTSGGATDTQYF
CDR3nt: TGCGCCAGCAGCACGAGCGGGGGGGCAACAGATACGCAGTATTTT

v_gene: TRBV2
d_gene: -
j_gene: TRBJ2-6
CDR3aa: CASSEGRSRSGANVLTF
CDR3nt: TGTGCCAGCAGTGAAGGGCGGTCTCGCTCTGGGGCCAACGTCCTGACTTTC

v_gene: TRBV27
d_gene: TRBD1
j_gene: TRBJ2-1
CDR3aa: CASSKQGMDEQFF
CDR3nt: TGTGCCAGCAGCAAACAGGGGATGGATGAGCAGTTCTTC

v_gene: TRBV4-2
d_gene: TRBD1
j_gene: TRBJ2-3
CDR3aa: CASSSGQFSTDTQYF
CDR3nt: TGTGCCAGCAGCTCGGGACAGTTTAGCACAGATACGCAGTATTTT

v_gene: TRBV5-1
d_gene: -
j_gene: TRBJ2-1
CDR3aa: CASSFGGNEQFF
CDR3nt: TGCGCCAGCAGCTTCGGGGGCAATGAGCAGTTCTTC

v_gene: TRBV27
d_gene: -
j_gene: TRBJ1-1
CDR3aa: CASRDSNTEAFF
CDR3nt: TGTGCCAGCAGGGACTCTAACACTGAAGCTTTCTTT

v_gene: TRBV6-1
d_gene: TRBD1
j_gene: TRBJ1-2
CDR3aa: CATGDRGFYGYTF
CDR3nt: TGTGCCACCGGGGACAGGGGGTTTTATGGCTACACCTTC

v_gene: TRBV11-3
d_gene: TRBD1
j_gene: TRBJ2-6
CDR3aa: CASSLSTGAGANVLTF
CDR3nt: TGTGCCAGCAGCTTATCGACAGGGGCTGGGGCCAACGTCCTGACTTTC